This TCR beta chain appears in the sequencing data of a study of blood T cell repertoires in COVID-19. Only in-frame clones appear in the TCRdb table, and some are missing; sequencing was by immunoSEQ multiplex PCR. The top ten hold just under 0.8% of the sample, which has some 260,000 clones, approximately 85% seen once. The CDR3 is made up of 18 amino acids. CDR1 is LGHDT, CDR2 YNNKEL, per germline (reference sequence). The V gene lost 4 bases and the J gene lost 1 base, with 20 bases spanning the gap. The sequencing sample was made of peripheral blood. V is TRBV3-1 (or the pseudogene TRBV3-2) and J is TRBJ2-4, with D perhaps matching TRBD1 (8 bases). This clonotype was sampled from a young woman with acute or convalescent COVID-19. The CDR3, as DNA: TGTGCCAGCAGCCTCGGACAGGGAGGGGTTTTGGCCAAAAACATTCAGTACTTC. Protein sequence: CASSLGQGGVLAKNIQYF.